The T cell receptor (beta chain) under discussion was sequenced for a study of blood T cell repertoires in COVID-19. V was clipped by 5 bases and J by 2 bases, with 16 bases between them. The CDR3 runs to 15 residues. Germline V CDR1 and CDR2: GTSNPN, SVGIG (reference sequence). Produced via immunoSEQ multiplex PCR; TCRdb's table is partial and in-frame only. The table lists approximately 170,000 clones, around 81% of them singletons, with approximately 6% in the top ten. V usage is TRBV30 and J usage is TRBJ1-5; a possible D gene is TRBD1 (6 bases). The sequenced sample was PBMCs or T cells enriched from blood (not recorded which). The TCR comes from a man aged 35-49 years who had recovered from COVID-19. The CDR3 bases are TGTGCCTGGGAAGTCTCAGGGGCCGGCAATCAGCCCCAGCATTTT. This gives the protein CAWEVSGAGNQPQHF. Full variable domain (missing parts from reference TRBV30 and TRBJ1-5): SQTIHQWPATLVQPVGSPLSLECTVEGTSNPNLYWYRQAAGRGLQLLFYSVGIGQISSEVPQNLSASRPQDRQFILSSKKLLLSDSGFYLCAWEVSGAGNQPQHFGDGTRLSIL.